A single sample is the source of the 8 T cell receptor beta chains below, sequenced in a study of blood T cell repertoires in COVID-19. The method was immunoSEQ multiplex PCR; TCRdb's version includes in-frame clones alone and lacks a portion of them. The sample carries 110,000 to 150,000 clones, about 86% recorded once. The sample was PBMCs or T cells enriched from blood (not recorded which). These receptors were obtained from a man in his fifties or sixties who had recovered from COVID-19.

This clone was observed a handful of times. This rearrangement joins TRBV27 to TRBJ1-6, with no clear D. Germline V gene sequence: CDR1 MNHEY, CDR2 SMNVEV (reference sequence). Trimming shortened V by 6 bases and J by 8 bases, and 11 bases separated the two germline ends. The CDR3 totals 13 residues. The CDR3 loop is CASRFGLDSPLHF. The CDR3 DNA is TGTGCCAGCAGATTCGGGTTAGATTCACCCCTCCACTTT.

This clone was counted a single time. The chain combines TRBV6-5 with TRBJ2-7; maybe TRBD1 (6 bases). Germline loops: CDR1 MNHEY, CDR2 SVGAGI. V was trimmed by 10 bases and J by 11 bases, leaving 21 bases between them. The CDR3 is made up of 12 amino acids. CDR3 loop: CATKTGGWVEYF. The CDR3 region has the DNA TGTGCCACCAAGACAGGCGGGTGGGTGGAGTACTTC.

The chain recombines TRBV11-3 with TRBJ2-1; 9 nucleotides agree with TRBD1. Germline values: CDR1 SGHNT, CDR2 YENEEA. The CDR3 is 17 residues long. V shed 1 base, J shed 0 bases, and the junction held 4 bases outside the gene matches. The CDR3 region is CASSLAGTGSSYNEQFF. CDR3 DNA: TGTGCCAGCAGCTTAGCTGGGACAGGGAGCTCCTACAATGAGCAGTTCTTC.

This clone has a single count. The chain joins TRBV6-1 to TRBJ1-2, with D maybe TRBD1 (5 bases). V shed 6 bases and J shed 5 bases, with 19 bases lying between them. The CDR3 has 15 residues. Germline-derived CDR1 and CDR2 are MNHNS and SASEGT. CDR3 bases: TGTGCCAGCAGCTTGGGGGGGATGGAAAATTATGGCTACACCTTC. Protein product: CASSLGGMENYGYTF.

This clone appeared a single time. The rearrangement links TRBV28 to TRBJ1-2; 9 bases line up with TRBD1. Trimming cost V 6 bases and J 0 bases; bases outside gene matches: 11. CDR1 is MDHEN, CDR2 SYDVKM, per germline. This CDR3 is 17 amino acids long. The DNA for the CDR3 is TGTGCCAGCAGCGCCGAAGGGACAGGGAGGCCTAACTATGGCTACACCTTC. Protein sequence: CASSAEGTGRPNYGYTF.

The chain links TRBV11-1 to TRBJ2-7; tentatively, D is TRBD1 (5 bases). The CDR3 has 13 amino acids. The V end was cut by 4 bases, the J end by 4 bases, with 11 bases between. Germline V gene lookup returns CDR1 SGHAT and CDR2 FQDESV (reference sequence). The DNA of the CDR3 is TGTGCCAGCAGCTCCCAGGGTCGTTACGAGCAGTACTTC. Encoded protein: CASSSQGRYEQYF.

The chain employs TRBV12-3 or TRBV12-4 and TRBJ2-7, with 7 positions matching TRBD1. With 2 bases clipped from V and 12 bases from J, the junction kept 10 bases outside the gene matches. There are 13 residues in the CDR3. In DNA, the CDR3 is TGTGCCAGCAGTTTACTCGGACAGGCAAGACTGTACTTC. This codes for CASSLLGQARLYF.

The chain uses TRBV7-9 and TRBJ1-1; no reliable D call. The CDR3 extends over 13 amino acids. V gave up 1 base and J gave up 6 bases, with 9 bases separating them. Germline V CDR1 and CDR2: SEHNR, FQNEAQ (reference sequence). Here the CDR3 DNA reads TGTGCCAGCAGCTTAGAAGCCCGCGCTGAAGCTTTCTTT. Its translation is CASSLEARAEAFF.